The 12 T cell receptor beta chains listed next were all sequenced from one sample in a study of molecular identifiers for immune sequencing clone quantification. TCRdb analysed the PCR reads with MiXCR anew, one entry per CDR3 protein. The top ten hold roughly 1% of the sample, which has 85,000 to 100,000 distinct CDR3 sequences, more than 20% seen once. The sample comprised naive CD8+ T cells from blood, with Jurkat cell RNA spiked in. Subset noted: FACS-sorted CD8+CD4-CCR7+CD45RA+ naive T cells. These receptors came from a human donor in good health. Some libraries in this study had Jurkat cell RNA spiked in.

This clonotype was seen at least ten times. This chain links TRBV27 with TRBJ2-7; TRBD1 agrees at 8 bases. The trim removed 4 bases at V and 2 bases at J, leaving 4 bases unmatched. The germline V gene encodes CDR1 MNHEY and CDR2 SMNVEV (reference sequence). The CDR3 sequence is 14 residues long. The CDR3 loop reads CASSSGQGPYEQYF. In DNA, the CDR3 is TGTGCCAGCAGTTCCGGACAGGGCCCCTACGAGCAGTACTTC.

Worth noting for this clonotype: At one end the junction does not follow the germline gene, possibly because of a read error. This rearrangement joins TRBV4-2 to TRBJ1-5, with a weak D call TRBD1 (5 bases). This CDR3 is 15 amino acids long. Germline V gene sequence: CDR1 LGHNA, CDR2 YNFKEQ. CDR3 coding DNA: TGTGCCAGCAGCCAAGGACAGTATGGCAATCCGCCCCAGCATTTT. Translated, it gives CASSQGQYGNPPQHF.

Turning to this clonotype: The junction departs from the called germline gene at one end, perhaps through a read error. The chain is built from TRBV7-9 and TRBJ2-3; D is perhaps TRBD2 (5 bases). Germline CDR1 reads SEHNR; CDR2 reads FQNEAQ (reference sequence). The CDR3 extends over 14 amino acids. The CDR3 region has the DNA TGTGCCCGCAGCTTATGGTCTAGCCCCGCTACGCCGTATTTT. Translating gives CARSLWSSPATPYF.

This clonotype was seen more than once but under ten times. Possible read error: a much larger clone is one base away. The CDR3: CSARRITSYGQYF. CDR3 nucleotides: TGCAGTGCCCGCAGGATAACCTCCTACGGGCAGTACTTC. The rearrangement uses TRBV20-1 and TRBJ2-7; D gene ambiguous. This CDR3 comprises 13 residues. The germline V gene has CDR1 DFQATT and CDR2 SNEGSKA (reference sequence).

A remark on this clonotype: A junction end diverges from the germline sequence, so it may reflect a read error. The chain joins TRBV4-1 to TRBJ2-2; D assignment may be TRBD1 or TRBD2 (5 bases each). Germline-derived CDR1 and CDR2 are MGHRA and YSYEKL. The CDR3 consists of 17 residues. CDR3 protein: CASSSQMKRGHTGELIF. CDR3 bases: TGCGCCAGCAGCTCCCAAATGAAAAGGGGTCACACCGGGGAGCTGATTTTT.

This clonotype showed up many times. The rearrangement joins TRBV7-9 to TRBJ2-7; 9 bases line up with TRBD1. The CDR3 spans 15 residues. Germline CDR1 SEHNR, CDR2 FQNEAQ (reference sequence). V shed 6 bases and J 4 bases; nucleotides not matched to a gene: 10. CDR3 residues: CASSPFGTGTYEQYF. The CDR3 coding sequence is TGTGCCAGCAGTCCGTTCGGGACAGGGACGTACGAGCAGTACTTC.

This clonotype was recorded many times. The chain recombines TRBV11-3 with TRBJ2-3, with D tentatively TRBD2 (7 bases). CDR3 length: 14 amino acids. V was shortened by 11 bases and J by 3 bases, with 18 bases between the two germline ends. The V gene's germline CDR1 is SGHNT and CDR2 YENEEA. The CDR3 DNA reads as TGTGCCCCACCTCTAGGGGGGGGGACAGATACGCAGTATTTT. It yields the protein CAPPLGGGTDTQYF.

This clonotype has ten or more counts. This chain links TRBV6-5 with TRBJ2-7, with 10 nucleotides matching TRBD2. Trimming cost V 4 bases and J 0 bases; bases outside gene matches: 3. This CDR3 comprises 15 residues. Germline V gene lookup returns CDR1 MNHEY and CDR2 SVGAGI. This CDR3 is CASSWTSGSSYEQYF. Written as DNA, the CDR3 is TGTGCCAGCAGTTGGACTAGCGGAAGCTCCTACGAGCAGTACTTC.

The table lists this clonotype with many counts. The chain has TRBV5-1 and TRBJ2-7; 9 bases are shared with TRBD1. The trim removed 4 bases at V and 1 base at J, leaving 3 bases unmatched. The CDR3 is made up of 14 amino acids. Looked up from germline, CDR1 is SGHRS and CDR2 is YFSETQ. CDR3 DNA sequence: TGCGCCAGCAGCCCGGGGACAGGGTCCTACGAGCAGTACTTC. Its translation is CASSPGTGSYEQYF.

Notes on this clonotype: A much larger clone lies a single base off, so this may be a read error. Here the CDR3 reads CATSPGDSNYGYTF. CDR3 bases: TGTGCCACCAGCCCGGGGGACAGTAACTATGGCTACACCTTC. The V gene is TRBV7-6, the J gene TRBJ1-2; 7 nucleotides agree with TRBD1. CDR1 and CDR2 (germline): SGHVS, FNYEAQ. The CDR3 consists of 14 residues. Full variable domain (rest looked up from reference TRBV7-6 and TRBJ1-2): GAGVSQSPRYKVTKRGQDVALRCDPISGHVSLYWYRQALGQGPEFLTYFNYEAQQDKSGLPNDRFSAERPEGSISTLTIQRTEQRDSAMYRCATSPGDSNYGYTFGSGTRLTVV.

On this clonotype itself: This may be a read error, as it is one base from a much larger clone. The rearrangement joins TRBV4-1 to TRBJ1-2; D gene unclear. CDR3 length: 12 amino acids. Per germline, CDR1 MGHRA and CDR2 YSYEKL. The CDR3 sequence is CAGSQDFYGYTF. CDR3 DNA sequence: TGCGCCGGCAGCCAAGATTTCTATGGCTACACCTTC.

The J gene is TRBJ2-7, the V gene TRBV27, with 8 bases aligning to TRBD1. In germline, CDR1 is MNHEY, CDR2 SMNVEV (reference sequence). V lost 5 bases, J lost 4 bases, and 13 bases stayed unmatched. This CDR3 region has 16 residues. The CDR3 coding sequence is TGTGCCAGCAGTCTAAGCGAACCGGGACAGGCGTACGAGCAGTACTTC. Its translation is CASSLSEPGQAYEQYF.